A selection of T cell receptor beta chains follows, all from one sample in a study of T cells after yellow fever vaccination. Each CDR3 protein gets one entry after TCRdb re-called the 5' RACE reads with MiXCR. The sample shows 250,000 to 300,000 distinct CDR3 sequences, roughly 4.8% of them seen only once. This sample comprised CD4+ T cells sorted from PBMCs, obtained on the day of the yellow fever booster vaccination. All receptors derive from a man younger than 30 who received the YFV17D yellow fever vaccine. The CDR3 runs from the conserved cysteine through the conserved F or W. Fields, in order: V gene, D gene, J gene, clone size, CDR3 DNA, CDR3 protein. A D gene is named only where the DNA matches it firmly. The size field is filled for only some rows; it gives once, few, many or a size class.

TRBV20-1	TRBD1	TRBJ1-1	few	TGCAGTGCTAGAGATCTCCTTCTACAGGGGCCGTGGACTGAAGCTTTCTTT	CSARDLLLQGPWTEAFF
TRBV12-1	.	TRBJ1-2	.	TGTGCCAGCAGCTTGGGGGGCTACACCTTC	CASSLGGYTF
TRBV5-1	.	TRBJ2-1	many	TGCGCCAGCAGGTTGGACGGGGGCGCAAGGTATGATGAGCAGTTCTTC	CASRLDGGARYDEQFF
TRBV24-1	TRBD2	TRBJ2-3	.	TGTGCCACCAATTCGGCTAGCGGGGGAACAGATACGCAGTATTTT	CATNSASGGTDTQYF
TRBV15	.	TRBJ2-5	many	TGTGCCACCAGCAGAGATGGCGGCCGTCGGGCGGAGACCCAGTACTTC	CATSRDGGRRAETQYF
TRBV6-5	.	TRBJ1-1	few	TGTGCCGCGGGTCGAGGGGGAGGGTACACTGAAGCTTTCTTT	CAAGRGGGYTEAFF
TRBV7-2	TRBD1	TRBJ2-1	many	TGTGCCAGCAGCTCCCTGGGACAGGGGAGCTCCTACAATGAGCAGTTCTTC	CASSSLGQGSSYNEQFF
TRBV4-3	.	TRBJ1-3	many	TGCGCCAGCAGCCAAGATCCCCCGTCTGGAAACACCATATATTTT	CASSQDPPSGNTIYF
TRBV29-1	.	TRBJ1-2	few	TGCAGCGTTGCGTCAGGGTATAAAGGCTATGGCTACACCTTC	CSVASGYKGYGYTF
TRBV18	.	TRBJ1-1	many	TGTGCCAGCTCACCTACACGGGACACTGAAGCTTTCTTT	CASSPTRDTEAFF
TRBV7-2	.	TRBJ1-5	many	TGTGCCAGCAGCCTCAAGAATCAGCCCCAGCATTTT	CASSLKNQPQHF
TRBV4-2	.	TRBJ2-1	few	TGTGCCAGCAGCCAACCGCTGGGGGCAGTTGAGCAGTTCTTC	CASSQPLGAVEQFF
TRBV5-4	.	TRBJ1-1	many	TGTGCCAGCAGCTTCAAATCGGGGGGGGACACTGAAGCTTTCTTT	CASSFKSGGDTEAFF
TRBV19	TRBD1	TRBJ1-5	.	TGTGCCAGTGGACAGGGGCGCGGCAATCAGCCCCAGCATTTT	CASGQGRGNQPQHF
TRBV5-1	TRBD1	TRBJ2-7	few	TGCGCCAGCAGCTTGGCCAGTCAGGGGGCGTACGAGCAGTACTTC	CASSLASQGAYEQYF
TRBV7-9	.	TRBJ2-3	many	TGTGCCAGCAGCTCCCACCGACTTAAGGGGCCCATCTTATTTCGAGATACGCAGTATTTT	CASSSHRLKGPILFRDTQYF
TRBV14	TRBD2	TRBJ2-3	few	TGTGCCAGCAGCCCTCCGACTAGCGCCAGCACAGATACGCAGTATTTT	CASSPPTSASTDTQYF
TRBV20-1	.	TRBJ1-2	many	TGCAGTGCTGGGGATACCACAGGGTCCTATGGCTACACCTTC	CSAGDTTGSYGYTF
TRBV5-1	.	TRBJ2-2	few	TGCGCCAGCAGCTTGGTGTATGGGGCCGGGGAGCTGTTTTTT	CASSLVYGAGELFF
TRBV3-1	.	TRBJ1-2	few	TGTGCCAGCAGCCAAGATTTAGCAGGTGGCTACACCTTC	CASSQDLAGGYTF
TRBV12-3/TRBV12-4	.	TRBJ1-4	few	TGTGCCAGCAGTCCCAGGGGCGGTACTGAAAAACTGTTTTTT	CASSPRGGTEKLFF
TRBV7-2	.	TRBJ2-3	few	TGTGCCAGCAGCTTAGCGCGAGTAGTAAGAACAGATACGCAGTATTTT	CASSLARVVRTDTQYF
TRBV19	.	TRBJ2-3	.	TGTGCCAGTAGTATCTCCCCCCGGGACAAAACAGATACGCAGTATTTT	CASSISPRDKTDTQYF
TRBV10-3	TRBD1	TRBJ2-6	many	TGTGCCATCAAAGAAAGGACAGGAAACTCTGGGGCCAACGTCCTGACTTTC	CAIKERTGNSGANVLTF
TRBV25-1	.	TRBJ2-3	many	TGTGCCAGCAGTATTCAGGGTTCCGATACGCAGTATTTT	CASSIQGSDTQYF
TRBV20-1	.	TRBJ2-3	many	TGCAGTGCTAGAGATAGGAAAACTAGCACAGATACGCAGTATTTT	CSARDRKTSTDTQYF
TRBV5-1	TRBD2	TRBJ2-5	.	TGCGCCAGCAGCAGAGCCTCCGGGACTAGCGGGGGGCTGTTGGAGACCCAGTACTTC	CASSRASGTSGGLLETQYF
TRBV7-2	.	TRBJ1-1	.	TGTGCCAGCAGCCGGACAGTAAGTGAAACTTTCTTT	CASSRTVSETFF
TRBV19	.	TRBJ1-5	few	TGTGCCAGTAGTTTTCGACAGGAGGGACAGCCCCAGCATTTT	CASSFRQEGQPQHF
TRBV28	TRBD2	TRBJ2-1	many	TGTGCCAGCAGCCGAACTAGCGGGGAGAATGAGCAGTTCTTC	CASSRTSGENEQFF
TRBV7-2	TRBD2	TRBJ2-3	many	TGTGCCAGCAGCCCATCCGGGACTAGCGGGGGGGCAGGGGGGCGTACGCAGTATTTT	CASSPSGTSGGAGGRTQYF
TRBV12-3/TRBV12-4	TRBD1	TRBJ1-4	.	TGTGCCAGCAGTTTCGGGGACAGGGTCGCGGAAAAACTGTTTTTT	CASSFGDRVAEKLFF
TRBV7-8	TRBD2	TRBJ2-2	few	TGTGCCAGCAGCTTGGTGGCCCCTGAGCGGGGGGGCCCGTACACCGGGGAGCTGTTTTTT	CASSLVAPERGGPYTGELFF
TRBV5-5	.	TRBJ1-1	few	TGTGCCAGCAGCCCCCTGGGGAACGGGAACACTGAAGCTTTCTTT	CASSPLGNGNTEAFF
TRBV6-2/TRBV6-3	TRBD1	TRBJ1-5	many	TGTGCCAGCACCTCGGCAGGGGGCGCGGGTCAGCCCCAGCATTTT	CASTSAGGAGQPQHF
TRBV5-1	TRBD1	TRBJ1-5	many	TGCGCCAGCAGCCCGGACAGGGGGTCAGGACAGCCCCAGCATTTT	CASSPDRGSGQPQHF
TRBV20-1	.	TRBJ1-2	few	TGCAGTGTCACAGATTATGGCTACACCTTC	CSVTDYGYTF
TRBV11-2	.	TRBJ2-7	.	TGTGCCAGCAGTACTAGATGGAGCGAGGGGCAGTACTTC	CASSTRWSEGQYF
TRBV5-1	.	TRBJ1-1	.	TGCGCCAGCAGCTTGTGGCAGGGGCTTTCGGGAGCTTTCTTT	CASSLWQGLSGAFF
TRBV20-1	.	TRBJ1-2	few	TGCAGTGGGGCAGGGAGAGCTAACTATGGCTACACCTTC	CSGAGRANYGYTF
TRBV20-1	.	TRBJ2-5	many	TGCAGTGCTAGAGATCTTAGGGTGGAGACCCAGTACTTC	CSARDLRVETQYF
TRBV29-1	.	TRBJ1-1	.	TGCAGCGGGAGGGGTAGGATGTACACTGAAGCTTTCTTT	CSGRGRMYTEAFF
TRBV6-5	.	TRBJ1-1	many	TGTGCCAGCAGGAGGACAGACGAAGCTTTCTTT	CASRRTDEAFF
TRBV11-2	.	TRBJ2-7	few	TGTGCCAGCAGCTTAGATCGGGGGTCTGACGAGCAGTACTTC	CASSLDRGSDEQYF
TRBV5-1	.	TRBJ2-1	many	TGCGCCAGCAGCTTACAGGGTACGGTACATGAGCAGTTCTTC	CASSLQGTVHEQFF
TRBV20-1	TRBD1	TRBJ2-2	.	TGCAGTGCTAGATACCCGGACAGGGACACCGGGGAGCTGTTTTTT	CSARYPDRDTGELFF
TRBV4-2	.	TRBJ2-2	many	TGTGCCAGCAGCCAAGAGTTACAGGGGAACACCGGGGAGCTGTTTTTT	CASSQELQGNTGELFF
TRBV7-3	TRBD2	TRBJ2-5	many	TGTGCCAGCAGCCGGCAGCGGGGTACACAAGAGACCCAGTACTTC	CASSRQRGTQETQYF
TRBV6-2/TRBV6-3	.	TRBJ1-1	few	TGTGCCACCGGAGGCTCCGGAGGGCTGAACACTGAAGCTTTCTTT	CATGGSGGLNTEAFF
TRBV20-1	TRBD2	TRBJ2-1	few	TGCAGTGCTCCGCGGGGAGGGGATTTTTACAATGAGCAGTTCTTC	CSAPRGGDFYNEQFF
TRBV24-1	TRBD1	TRBJ2-1	.	TGTGCCACCAGTGGAGGACAGGGCTCCTACAATGAGCAGTTCTTC	CATSGGQGSYNEQFF